Below, 15 T cell receptor beta chains from the same sample are listed, as sequenced in a study of shared clonotypes between healthy human individuals. The data were produced by immunoSEQ multiplex PCR, yet TCRdb's version contains in-frame clones alone and is incomplete. The sample records about 2.4 million clones, 85% to 95% being singletons. The material sequenced was naive CD4+ T cells sorted from blood. Documented subset: CD45RA+ positively selected. Receptor source: a man younger than 30 in good health.

The chain is built from TRBV6-4 and TRBJ2-7, with 13 bases matching TRBD2. This CDR3 spans 18 amino acids. Germline V gene lookup returns CDR1 MRHNA and CDR2 SNTAGT. Trimming removed 2 bases from V and 0 bases from J; junction bases left unmatched: 7. DNA for the CDR3: TGTGCCAGCAGTGACGCCCGGACTAGCGGGAGAGACTCCTACGAGCAGTACTTC. Translating it yields CASSDARTSGRDSYEQYF.

This chain joins TRBV18 and TRBJ2-2; TRBD1 matches 8 bases. This CDR3 comprises 15 residues. Losses at the gene ends were 0 bases for V and 6 bases for J; bases not matched to a gene: 3. The germline CDR1 and CDR2 sequences are KGHSH and LQKENI. The CDR3 coding sequence is TGTGCCAGCTCACCACCGCAGGGGGCGGCCGGGGAGCTGTTTTTT. Translating it yields CASSPPQGAAGELFF.

A note on this clone: Other nucleotide sequences from this sample produce the same CDR3. The chain combines TRBV28 with TRBJ2-5; D unclear. The length of the CDR3 is 12 residues. Per the germline V gene, CDR1 is MDHEN and CDR2 is SYDVKM. V was trimmed by 6 bases and J by 4 bases, leaving 9 bases between them. DNA of the CDR3: TGTGCCAGCAGCCCGACCCGAGAGACCCAGTACTTC. Its translation: CASSPTRETQYF. Full variable domain (remainder filled in from reference TRBV28 and TRBJ2-5): DVKVTQSSRYLVKRTGEKVFLECVQDMDHENMFWYRQDPGLGLRLIYFSYDVKMKEKGDIPEGYSVSREKKERFSLILESASTNQTSMYLCASSPTRETQYFGPGTRLLVL.

This CDR3 reads CASRSTSGKTYEQYF. The CDR3 nucleotides read TGTGCCAGCAGGTCGACTAGCGGGAAGACCTACGAGCAGTACTTC. The V gene is TRBV6-5, the J gene TRBJ2-7; 11 bases line up with TRBD2. CDR3 length: 15 amino acids. Unmatched junction bases numbered 6, after V lost 6 bases and J lost 2 bases. CDR1 and CDR2 (germline): MNHEY, SVGAGI.

The chain is built from TRBV2 and TRBJ2-1; D gene uncertain. The CDR3 spans 13 residues. Germline loops: CDR1 SNHLY, CDR2 FYNNEI. Trimming took off 6 bases at V and 2 bases at J, with 8 bases between the two ends. CDR3 DNA sequence: TGTGCCAGCAGCGACGGGCCCTACAATGAGCAGTTCTTC. Protein product: CASSDGPYNEQFF. Full variable domain (outside the CDR3, taken from reference TRBV2 and TRBJ2-1): EPEVTQTPSHQVTQMGQEVILRCVPISNHLYFYWYRQILGQKVEFLVSFYNNEISEKSEIFDDQFSVERPDGSNFTLKIRSTKLEDSAMYFCASSDGPYNEQFFGPGTRLTVL.

On this clone: This specimen includes other DNA sequences encoding the same CDR3. This rearrangement joins TRBV6-1 to TRBJ2-5, with 9 nucleotides matching TRBD2. Trimming took 1 base from V and 5 from J; bases not matched to a gene: 5. Germline V gives CDR1 MNHNS, CDR2 SASEGT. CDR3 length: 15 amino acids. In nucleotides, the CDR3 is TGTGCCAGCAGTGAAGGGGGACTAGCTAGCGAGACCCAGTACTTC. Amino acid sequence: CASSEGGLASETQYF.

The chain combines TRBV7-2 with TRBJ1-2; the D is unclear. Germline V CDR1 and CDR2: SGHTA, FQGNSA. The CDR3 has 14 residues. The V end was cut by 4 bases, the J end by 4 bases, with 13 bases between. The chain's CDR3 is CASSSFGPSYGYTF. CDR3 bases: TGTGCCAGCAGCTCCTTTGGACCGAGCTATGGCTACACCTTC. The variable domain in full, with the rest retrieved from reference TRBV7-2 and TRBJ1-2, is GAGVSQSPSNKVTEKGKDVELRCDPISGHTALYWYRQSLGQGLEFLIYFQGNSAPDKSGLPSDRFSAERTGGSVSTLTIQRTQQEDSAVYLCASSSFGPSYGYTFGSGTRLTVV.

The J gene is TRBJ2-3, the V gene TRBV4-1; 10 positions agree with TRBD2. The trim removed 1 base at V and 4 bases at J, leaving 5 bases unmatched. The CDR3 runs to 16 residues. CDR1 is MGHRA and CDR2 is YSYEKL in the germline V gene. Here the CDR3 DNA reads TGCGCCAGCAGCCAAGCCCTGACTAGCGGGCCAGATACGCAGTATTTT. Protein sequence: CASSQALTSGPDTQYF.

The rearrangement links TRBV5-1 to TRBJ1-1; 7 nucleotides agree with TRBD1. The CDR3 consists of 14 residues. CDR1 is SGHRS and CDR2 is YFSETQ in the germline V gene. Trimming took 4 bases from V and 4 from J; bases not matched to a gene: 7. CDR3 residues: CASSPGRTGTEAFF. The CDR3 DNA sequence: TGCGCCAGCAGCCCGGGGAGGACAGGCACTGAAGCTTTCTTT.

This clone has only one observation. The rearrangement links TRBV6-5 to TRBJ2-1, with 12 positions matching TRBD2. V lost 2 bases and J lost 5; bases outside the gene matches: 4. CDR3 length: 16 amino acids. Germline assignment: CDR1 MNHEY and CDR2 SVGAGI. Written as DNA, the CDR3 is TGTGCCAGCAGTTACCTTTGGACTAGCGGGAACAATGAGCAGTTCTTC. This translates into CASSYLWTSGNNEQFF.

The rearrangement joins TRBV19 to TRBJ2-7; 7 bases match TRBD1. Trimming removed 6 bases from V and 3 bases from J; junction bases left unmatched: 8. The CDR3 is 14 residues long. Germline CDR1 is LNHDA and CDR2 is SQIVND (reference sequence). CDR3 nucleotide sequence: TGTGCCAGTAGCGAACAGGGGATTGTCTACGAGCAGTACTTC. Translated: CASSEQGIVYEQYF.

The chain uses TRBV9 and TRBJ2-3; TRBD2 matches at 12 bases. CDR3 length: 17 residues. From germline, CDR1 is SGDLS and CDR2 YYNGEE. V was pared by 4 bases and J by 0 bases, with 6 bases of the junction left unmatched. CDR3 in DNA: TGTGCCAGCAGCACGGGACTAGCGGGCTTTAGCACAGATACGCAGTATTTT. Translation gives CASSTGLAGFSTDTQYF.

As to this clone: Other DNA sequences in the sample encode the same CDR3. This chain uses TRBV18 with TRBJ2-7; D is possibly TRBD1 (6 bases). The length of the CDR3 is 13 residues. CDR1 and CDR2 (germline): KGHSH, LQKENI. The V end was cut by 3 bases, the J end by 3 bases, with 9 bases between. CDR3 in amino acids: CASSPSRGYEQYF. The DNA of the CDR3 is TGTGCCAGCTCACCTTCCAGGGGCTACGAGCAGTACTTC.

This clone has only one observation. V is TRBV28 and J is TRBJ2-3; tentatively, D is TRBD2 (7 bases). The V and J ends lost 3 bases and 3 bases respectively, with 13 bases between them. Per germline, CDR1 MDHEN and CDR2 SYDVKM. There are 15 residues in the CDR3. The CDR3 nucleotides read TGTGCCAGCAGTTTTGGGGGGGCTTCGACAGATACGCAGTATTTT. It codes for CASSFGGASTDTQYF. Drawing the rest from reference TRBV28 and TRBJ2-3, the complete variable domain is DVKVTQSSRYLVKRTGEKVFLECVQDMDHENMFWYRQDPGLGLRLIYFSYDVKMKEKGDIPEGYSVSREKKERFSLILESASTNQTSMYLCASSFGGASTDTQYFGPGTRLTVL.

The chain employs TRBV29-1 and TRBJ2-6; unclear D gene. The CDR3 has 14 residues. V lost 1 base to trimming and J lost 2 bases, with 6 bases between them. Germline assignment: CDR1 SQVTM and CDR2 ANQGSEA. CDR3 DNA sequence: TGCAGCGTTGAAGGGGTTACTGGGGCCAACGTCCTGACTTTC. Translated: CSVEGVTGANVLTF.